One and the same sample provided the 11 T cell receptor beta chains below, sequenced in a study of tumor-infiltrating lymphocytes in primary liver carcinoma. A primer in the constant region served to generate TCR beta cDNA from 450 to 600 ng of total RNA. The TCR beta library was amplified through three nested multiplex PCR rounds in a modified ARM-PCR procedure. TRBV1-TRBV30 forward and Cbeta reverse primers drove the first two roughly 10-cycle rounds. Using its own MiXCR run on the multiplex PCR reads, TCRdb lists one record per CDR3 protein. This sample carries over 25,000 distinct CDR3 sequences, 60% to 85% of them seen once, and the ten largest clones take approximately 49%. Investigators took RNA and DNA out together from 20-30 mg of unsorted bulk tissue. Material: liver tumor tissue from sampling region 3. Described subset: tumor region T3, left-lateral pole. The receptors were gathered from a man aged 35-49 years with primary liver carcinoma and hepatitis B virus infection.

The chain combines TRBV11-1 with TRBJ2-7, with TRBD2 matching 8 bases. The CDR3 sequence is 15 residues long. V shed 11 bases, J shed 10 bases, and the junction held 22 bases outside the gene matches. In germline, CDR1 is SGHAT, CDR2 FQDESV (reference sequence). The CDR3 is CACSLGGLVGLLQYF. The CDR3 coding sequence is TGTGCCTGTAGCTTAGGGGGACTAGTGGGACTTCTTCAGTACTTC.

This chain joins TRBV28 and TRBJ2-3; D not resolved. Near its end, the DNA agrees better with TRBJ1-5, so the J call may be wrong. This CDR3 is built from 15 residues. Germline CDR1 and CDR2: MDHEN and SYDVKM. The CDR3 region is CASSLPTELTNTQHF. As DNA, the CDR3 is TGTGCCAGCAGTTTGCCGACGGAGTTAACAAATACGCAGCATTTT.

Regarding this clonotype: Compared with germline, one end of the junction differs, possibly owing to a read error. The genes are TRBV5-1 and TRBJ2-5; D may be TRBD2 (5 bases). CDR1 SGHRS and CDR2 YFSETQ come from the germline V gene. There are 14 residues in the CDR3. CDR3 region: CASSLSALVETQYF. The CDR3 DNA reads TGCGCCAGCAGCTTGTCGGCACTAGTGGAGACCCAATACTTC. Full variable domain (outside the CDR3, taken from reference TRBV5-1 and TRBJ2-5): KAGVTQTPRYLIKTRGQQVTLSCSPISGHRSVSWYQQTPGQGLQFLFEYFSETQRNKGNFPGRFSGRQFSNSRSEMNVSTLELGDSALYLCASSLSALVETQYFGPGTRLLVL.

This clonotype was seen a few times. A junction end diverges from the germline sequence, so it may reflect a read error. CDR3 in DNA: TGTGCCAGTAGCTCGTCCACCGGGGAGCTGTTTTTT. Translation gives CASSSSTGELFF. V gene TRBV5-5 combines with J gene TRBJ2-2, with D hard to call. The CDR3 is 12 amino acids. Germline loops: CDR1 SGHKS, CDR2 YYEKEE (reference sequence).

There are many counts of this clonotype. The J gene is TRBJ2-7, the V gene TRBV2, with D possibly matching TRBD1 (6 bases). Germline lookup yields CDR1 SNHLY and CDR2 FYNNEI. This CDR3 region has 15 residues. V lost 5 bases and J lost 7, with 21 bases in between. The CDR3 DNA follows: TGTGCCAGCAGTCTTCATCGGGGTCCTAGGGGGGAGCAGTACTTC. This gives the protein CASSLHRGPRGEQYF.

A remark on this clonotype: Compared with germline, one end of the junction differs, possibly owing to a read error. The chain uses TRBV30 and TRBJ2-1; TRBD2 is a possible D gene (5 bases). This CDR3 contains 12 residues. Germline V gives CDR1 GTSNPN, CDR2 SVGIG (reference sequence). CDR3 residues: CAYLRGGNEHFF. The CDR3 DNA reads TGTGCCTACCTCCGCGGAGGCAATGAGCACTTCTTC.

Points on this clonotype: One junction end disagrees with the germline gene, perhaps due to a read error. DNA of the CDR3: TGTGTCAGCAGCTTTGTAGTAGGGGGCCAGTACGAGCGGTACTTC. It specifies CVSSFVVGGQYERYF. The chain joins TRBV11-2 to TRBJ2-7; 7 positions match TRBD1. This CDR3 contains 15 residues. From germline, CDR1 is SGHAT and CDR2 FQNNGV.

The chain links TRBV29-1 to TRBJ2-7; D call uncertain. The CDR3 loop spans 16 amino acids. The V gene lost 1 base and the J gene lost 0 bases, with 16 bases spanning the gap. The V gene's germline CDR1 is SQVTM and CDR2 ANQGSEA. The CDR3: CSVEGRERVISYEQYF. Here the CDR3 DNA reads TGCAGCGTTGAAGGTCGAGAACGGGTGATCTCCTACGAGCAGTACTTC.

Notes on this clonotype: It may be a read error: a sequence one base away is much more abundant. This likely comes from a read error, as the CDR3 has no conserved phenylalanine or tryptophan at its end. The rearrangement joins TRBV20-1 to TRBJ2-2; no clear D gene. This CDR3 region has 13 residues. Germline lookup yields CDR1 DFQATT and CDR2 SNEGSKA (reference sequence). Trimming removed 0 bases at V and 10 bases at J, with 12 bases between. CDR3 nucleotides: TGCAGTGCTAGAGATCGTCTCAGCGTGGAGCTGTTTATT. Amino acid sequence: CSARDRLSVELFI.

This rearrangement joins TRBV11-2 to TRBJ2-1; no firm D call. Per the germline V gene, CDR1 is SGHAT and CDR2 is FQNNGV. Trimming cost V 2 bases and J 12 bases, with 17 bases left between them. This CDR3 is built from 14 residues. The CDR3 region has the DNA TGTGCCAGCAGCTTATACCGGTTAGTTAGTAGGCAGTTCTTC. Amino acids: CASSLYRLVSRQFF.

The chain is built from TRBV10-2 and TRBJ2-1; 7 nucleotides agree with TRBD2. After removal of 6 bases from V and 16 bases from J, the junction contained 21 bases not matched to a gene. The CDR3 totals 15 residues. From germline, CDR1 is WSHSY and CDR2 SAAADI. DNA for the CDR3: TGCGCCAGCAGGCTAGCGGTAAGCTCCTACAATGGGCACTTCTTC. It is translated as CASRLAVSSYNGHFF.